This T cell receptor beta chain was recovered during a study of radiation and T cells in renal cell carcinoma. Points from the study as a whole: Without pretreatment biopsies, baseline tumor clonotype presence was undetermined. From baseline, blood top tumor clonotypes peaked at 2 weeks post-radiation.

To note about this clone: Its matching antigen is unknown.

Libraries were prepared by immunoSEQ multiplex PCR; TCRdb keeps only in-frame clonotypes and omits some of them. The sample yields 110,000 to 150,000 clones, around four fifths seen once. This CDR3 has 13 amino acids. Germline-derived CDR1 and CDR2 are SGHAT and FQNNGV. V gave up 7 bases and J gave up 5 bases, with 15 bases separating them. Stated time point: baseline pretreatment blood. Treatment here: 15 Gy SBRT to primary tumor, nephrectomy 4 weeks later. Here the sequenced sample was blood, taken from a patient whose treatment included radiotherapy and nephrectomy. This chain joins TRBV11-2 and TRBJ2-7; D is ambiguous. The origin of this receptor is a woman between 50 and 59 years old with renal cell carcinoma. The CDR3, as DNA: TGTGCCAGCACCTCCAGGATGAACGACGAGCAGTACTTC. Translated, it gives CASTSRMNDEQYF.